The clone carrying this T cell receptor beta chain was recorded at least ten times. No antigen is known for it. Busulfan-fludarabine conditioning, marrow transplant, and cyclophosphamide on days +3 and +4 were administered. Produced via immunoSEQ multiplex PCR; TCRdb's table is partial and in-frame only. The profile covers 23,000 or so clones, none occurring a single time. These data belong to a study of T cells after posttransplantation cyclophosphamide. Study results and caveats: Blood and skin or GI T cell repertoires showed limited TRB overlap. Later blood repertoires were often dominated by clones from the donor CD8+ memory compartment. TRB clonality was highly associated with recipient CMV seropositivity and reactivation.

This receptor was obtained from a male patient younger than 30 who received an allogeneic stem cell transplant from a related donor, was CMV-positive, and had no GVHD. Some T cells may be transferred from the graft donor. The starting material was PBMCs, obtained after allogeneic stem cell transplant with posttransplant cyclophosphamide.

The CDR3 protein is CASSQEPLISTYGYTF. The CDR3 region has the DNA TGCGCCAGCAGCCAAGAACCCCTCATATCCACTTATGGCTACACCTTC. This chain connects TRBV4-3 to TRBJ1-2; D not certain. The germline CDR1 and CDR2 sequences are LGHNA and YSLEER. The CDR3 is made up of 16 amino acids. V was shortened by 0 bases and J by 5 bases, with 16 bases between the two germline ends.